This T cell receptor (beta chain) was retrieved from a study of T cells in Graves' hyperthyroidism and ophthalmopathy. Study summary: Peripheral blood was taken when the disease was first diagnosed, before any treatment began. Findings and limits, study-wide: Ophthalmopathy was model-predicted a median roughly 6.5 months pre-onset. In blood, most of the thyroid clonotypes expanded above 0.001 were also present.

This CDR3 spans 13 amino acids. The ends were cut back, 3 bases at V and 8 bases at J, with 13 bases in the middle. TCR beta CDR3 regions were amplified from RNA. During a first-round RT-PCR of the TCR CDR3, the HTBI primer set was used. From the multiplex PCR reads, TCRdb called clonotypes with MiXCR, one entry per CDR3 protein. The sample includes 500,000 to 550,000 distinct CDR3 sequences, around 21% seen only once; the top ten take about 26%. Stable Graves' hyperthyroidism denoted no ophthalmopathy progression over 18 months. This clonotype has a count of ten or more. The antigen is unknown. This sequence joins TRBV12-3 or TRBV12-4 and TRBJ1-2; D is perhaps TRBD1 (5 bases). Specimen: blood. This TCR was sampled from a man younger than 35 with Graves' hyperthyroidism. The CDR3 protein is CASSLGTARGYTF. Written as DNA, the CDR3 is TGTGCCAGCAGTTTGGGGACGGCGAGGGGCTACACCTTC.